This is a list of T cell receptor beta chains from one sample in a study of T cell responses to AZD1222 COVID-19 vaccine. Sequencing was performed with immunoSEQ multiplex PCR; in TCRdb, only in-frame clones are kept and a portion is missing. The table includes some 150,000 clones, 88% detected once. The sequences come from peripheral blood, collected 28 days after the second dose of the MenACWY control vaccine. The receptors derive from an adult who received the MenACWY meningococcal vaccine as a control. The CDR3 runs from the conserved cysteine through the conserved F or W. A D gene is named only where the DNA matches it firmly. Size is stated for part of the rows, as once, few or many counts, or as a class when the clone is expanded.

j_gene,v_gene,d_gene,abundance,CDR3aa,CDR3nt
TRBJ2-7,TRBV28,-,-,CAIATAGRTYEQYF,TGTGCCATCGCGACCGCGGGACGGACTTACGAGCAGTACTTC
TRBJ2-5,TRBV5-4,TRBD2,-,CASSFGSGGARETQYF,TGTGCCAGCAGCTTCGGTAGCGGGGGGGCTCGAGAGACCCAGTACTTC
TRBJ1-1,TRBV21-1,-,-,CASSKGAWDRGRESTEAFF,TGTGCCAGCAGCAAAGGGGCGTGGGACAGGGGGCGCGAATCCACTGAAGCTTTCTTT
TRBJ2-5,TRBV9,-,-,CASSVGGSYAETQYF,TGTGCCAGCAGCGTAGGCGGGTCTTACGCAGAGACCCAGTACTTC
TRBJ1-4,TRBV15,-,-,CATSWRQRTNEKLFF,TGTGCCACCAGCTGGCGACAGAGAACTAATGAAAAACTGTTTTTT
TRBJ1-4,TRBV2,TRBD1,-,CASRTGTAPNEKLFF,TGTGCCAGCAGGACAGGGACAGCCCCTAATGAAAAACTGTTTTTT
TRBJ2-2,TRBV13,TRBD1,-,CASSARTGGTGELFF,TGTGCCAGCAGCGCCCGGACAGGAGGCACCGGGGAGCTGTTTTTT
TRBJ1-5,TRBV20-1,-,-,CSATGDQPQHF,TGCAGTGCTACGGGGGATCAGCCCCAGCATTTT
TRBJ2-2,TRBV6-2/TRBV6-3,TRBD1,few,CASSRQGLTGELFF,TGTGCCAGCAGTCGACAGGGATTAACCGGGGAGCTGTTTTTT
TRBJ1-1,TRBV11-2,TRBD1,-,CASGGQVNTEAFF,TGTGCCAGCGGGGGACAGGTTAACACTGAAGCTTTCTTT
TRBJ2-1,TRBV18,TRBD2,-,CASSGAGGPMRVQFF,TGTGCCAGCTCGGGAGCGGGAGGGCCAATGAGGGTGCAGTTCTTC
TRBJ1-2,TRBV5-4,TRBD1,-,CASSLRGQGSYGYTF,TGTGCCAGCAGCTTGCGGGGACAGGGGTCATACGGCTACACCTTC
TRBJ2-5,TRBV28,TRBD1,-,CASSLRGPETQYF,TGTGCCAGCAGTCTCAGGGGGCCCGAGACCCAGTACTTC
TRBJ2-1,TRBV5-1,-,-,CATSKETSLNEQFF,TGCGCCACCTCAAAGGAGACTAGTCTCAATGAGCAGTTCTTC
TRBJ2-7,TRBV5-1,-,-,CASSLDGVGSLEQYF,TGCGCCAGCAGCCTTGATGGGGTCGGGTCCCTGGAGCAGTACTTC
TRBJ1-4,TRBV4-3,-,-,CASSQLEAGNEKLFF,TGCGCCAGCAGCCAACTAGAGGCCGGGAATGAAAAACTGTTTTTT
TRBJ2-7,TRBV2,-,-,CASSEVSRVYEQYF,TGTGCCAGCAGCGAGGTTAGCCGGGTCTACGAGCAGTACTTC
TRBJ2-5,TRBV24-1,TRBD1,-,CATSDTGQLQETQYF,TGTGCCACCAGTGATACGGGACAGCTTCAAGAGACCCAGTACTTC
TRBJ2-7,TRBV5-5,-,few,CASSLGGGVAEQYF,TGTGCCAGCAGCTTGGGGGGCGGGGTAGCCGAGCAGTACTTC
TRBJ1-1,TRBV25-1,-,-,CASSWRGGEAFF,TGTGCCAGCAGTTGGAGGGGAGGTGAAGCTTTCTTT
TRBJ1-2,TRBV2,TRBD1,-,CASSLGQGASGYTF,TGTGCCAGCAGTTTGGGACAGGGGGCTTCTGGCTACACCTTC
TRBJ1-1,TRBV3-1/TRBV3-2,-,-,CASSQKGGAFF,TGTGCCAGCAGCCAGAAGGGAGGAGCTTTCTTT